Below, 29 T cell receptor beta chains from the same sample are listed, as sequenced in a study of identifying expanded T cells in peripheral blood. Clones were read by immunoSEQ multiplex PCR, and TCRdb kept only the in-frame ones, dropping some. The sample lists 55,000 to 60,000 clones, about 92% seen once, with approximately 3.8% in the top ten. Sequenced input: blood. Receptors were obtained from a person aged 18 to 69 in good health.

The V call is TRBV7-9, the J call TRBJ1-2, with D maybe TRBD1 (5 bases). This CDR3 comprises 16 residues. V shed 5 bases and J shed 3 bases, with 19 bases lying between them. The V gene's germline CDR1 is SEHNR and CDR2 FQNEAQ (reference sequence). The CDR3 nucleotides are TGTGCCAGCAGCCGACAGTACACCACCTTGGACTATGGCTACACCTTC. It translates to CASSRQYTTLDYGYTF.

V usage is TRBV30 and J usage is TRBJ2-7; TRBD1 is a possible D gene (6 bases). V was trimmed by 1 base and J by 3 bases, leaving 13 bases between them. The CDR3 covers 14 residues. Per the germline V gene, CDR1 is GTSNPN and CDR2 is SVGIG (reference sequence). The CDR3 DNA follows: TGTGCCTGGAGTGCTCCTAGGGGGTTCTACGAGCAGTACTTC. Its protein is CAWSAPRGFYEQYF.

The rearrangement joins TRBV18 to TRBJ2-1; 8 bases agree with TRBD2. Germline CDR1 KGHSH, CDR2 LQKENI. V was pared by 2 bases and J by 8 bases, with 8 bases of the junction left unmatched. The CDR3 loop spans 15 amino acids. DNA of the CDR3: TGTGCCAGCTCACCATATGCGATAGCGGGACATGAGCAGTTCTTC. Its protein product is CASSPYAIAGHEQFF.

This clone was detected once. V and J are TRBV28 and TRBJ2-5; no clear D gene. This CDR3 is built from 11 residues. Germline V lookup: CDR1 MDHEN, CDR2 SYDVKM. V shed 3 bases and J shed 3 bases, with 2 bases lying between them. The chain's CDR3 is CASSFKETQYF. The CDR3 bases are TGTGCCAGCAGTTTCAAAGAGACCCAGTACTTC.

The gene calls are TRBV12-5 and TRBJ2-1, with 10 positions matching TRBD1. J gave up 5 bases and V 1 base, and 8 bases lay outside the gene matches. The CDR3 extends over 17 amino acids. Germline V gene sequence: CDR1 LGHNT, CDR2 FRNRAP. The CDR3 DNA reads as TGTGCTAGTGGTTTGGGGCCCGGGACAGGGGCTAACAATGAGCAGTTCTTC. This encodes CASGLGPGTGANNEQFF. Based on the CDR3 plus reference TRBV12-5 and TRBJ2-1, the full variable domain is DARVTQTPRHKVTEMGQEVTMRCQPILGHNTVFWYRQTMMQGLELLAYFRNRAPLDDSGMPKDRFSAEMPDATLATLKIQPSEPRDSAVYFCASGLGPGTGANNEQFFGPGTRLTVL.

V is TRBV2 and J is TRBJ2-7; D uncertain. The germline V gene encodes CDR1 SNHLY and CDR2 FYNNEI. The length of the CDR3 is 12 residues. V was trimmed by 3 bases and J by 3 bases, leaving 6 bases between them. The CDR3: CASSDGRYEQYF. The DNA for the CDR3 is TGTGCCAGCAGTGACGGGCGCTACGAGCAGTACTTC. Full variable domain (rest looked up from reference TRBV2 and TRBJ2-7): EPEVTQTPSHQVTQMGQEVILRCVPISNHLYFYWYRQILGQKVEFLVSFYNNEISEKSEIFDDQFSVERPDGSNFTLKIRSTKLEDSAMYFCASSDGRYEQYFGPGTRLTVT.

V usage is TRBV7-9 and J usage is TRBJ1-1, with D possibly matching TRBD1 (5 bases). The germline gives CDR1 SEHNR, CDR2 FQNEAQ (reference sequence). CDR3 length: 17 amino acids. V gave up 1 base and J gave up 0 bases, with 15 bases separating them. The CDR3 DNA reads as TGTGCCAGCAGCTTAGGGCAAGGGGCAGACATGAACACTGAAGCTTTCTTT. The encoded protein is CASSLGQGADMNTEAFF.

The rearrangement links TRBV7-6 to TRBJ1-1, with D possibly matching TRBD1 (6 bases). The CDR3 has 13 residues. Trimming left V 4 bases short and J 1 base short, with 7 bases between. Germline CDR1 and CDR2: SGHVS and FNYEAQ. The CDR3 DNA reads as TGTGCCAGCAGCTGGGGACAGAACACTGAAGCTTTCTTT. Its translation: CASSWGQNTEAFF.

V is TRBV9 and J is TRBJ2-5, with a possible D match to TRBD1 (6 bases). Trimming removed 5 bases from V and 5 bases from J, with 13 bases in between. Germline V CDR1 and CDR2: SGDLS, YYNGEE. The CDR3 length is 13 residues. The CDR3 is CASSATGTETQYF. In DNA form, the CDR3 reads TGTGCCAGCAGTGCCACAGGGACGGAGACCCAGTACTTC.

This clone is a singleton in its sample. CDR3 coding DNA: TGTGCCTGGAATTTGTTCAATGGGCTAACAGATACGCAGTATTTT. Its translation: CAWNLFNGLTDTQYF. The V call is TRBV30, the J call TRBJ2-3; the D is unclear. This CDR3 has 15 residues. Germline CDR1 is GTSNPN and CDR2 is SVGIG (reference sequence). The V end was cut by 4 bases, the J end by 3 bases, with 17 bases between.

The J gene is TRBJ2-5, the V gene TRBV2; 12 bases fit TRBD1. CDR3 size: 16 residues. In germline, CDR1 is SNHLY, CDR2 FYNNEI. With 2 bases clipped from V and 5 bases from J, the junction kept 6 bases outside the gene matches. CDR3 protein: CASSEPGQGAWETQYF. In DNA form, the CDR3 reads TGTGCCAGCAGTGAACCGGGACAGGGGGCTTGGGAGACCCAGTACTTC.

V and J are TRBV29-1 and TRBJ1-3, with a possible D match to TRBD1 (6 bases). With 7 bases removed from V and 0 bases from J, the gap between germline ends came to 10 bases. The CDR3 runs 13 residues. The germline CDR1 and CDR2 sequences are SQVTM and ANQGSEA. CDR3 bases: TGCAGCGGGGGACATAGCTCTGGAAACACCATATATTTT. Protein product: CSGGHSSGNTIYF.

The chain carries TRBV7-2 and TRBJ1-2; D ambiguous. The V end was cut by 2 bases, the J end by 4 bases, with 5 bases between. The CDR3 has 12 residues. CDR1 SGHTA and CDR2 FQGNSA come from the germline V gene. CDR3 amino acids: CASSLRSYGYTF. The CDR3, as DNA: TGTGCCAGCAGCTTAAGGTCCTATGGCTACACCTTC.

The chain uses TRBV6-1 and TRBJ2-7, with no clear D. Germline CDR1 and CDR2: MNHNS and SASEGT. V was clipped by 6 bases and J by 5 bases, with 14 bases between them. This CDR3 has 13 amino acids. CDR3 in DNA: TGTGCCAGCAGGAGTTGGACCGCCAACGAGCAGTACTTC. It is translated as CASRSWTANEQYF.

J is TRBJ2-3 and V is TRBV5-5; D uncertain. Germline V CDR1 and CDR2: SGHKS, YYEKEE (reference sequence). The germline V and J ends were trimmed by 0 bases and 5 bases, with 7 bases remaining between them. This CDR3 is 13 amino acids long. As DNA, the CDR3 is TGTGCCAGCAGCTTGGCTAGGCTAGATACGCAGTATTTT. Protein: CASSLARLDTQYF. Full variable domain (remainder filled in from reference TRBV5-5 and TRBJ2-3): DAGVTQSPTHLIKTRGQQVTLRCSPISGHKSVSWYQQVLGQGPQFIFQYYEKEERGRGNFPDRFSARQFPNYSSELNVNALLLGDSALYLCASSLARLDTQYFGPGTRLTVL.

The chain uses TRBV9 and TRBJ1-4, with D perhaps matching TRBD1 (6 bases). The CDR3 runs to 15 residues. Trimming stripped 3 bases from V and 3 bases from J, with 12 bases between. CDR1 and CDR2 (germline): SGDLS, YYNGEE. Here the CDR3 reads CASSARGGANEKLFF. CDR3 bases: TGTGCCAGCAGCGCCCGAGGGGGGGCTAATGAAAAACTGTTTTTT. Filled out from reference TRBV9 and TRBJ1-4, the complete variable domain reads DSGVTQTPKHLITATGQRVTLRCSPRSGDLSVYWYQQSLDQGLQFLIQYYNGEERAKGNILERFSAQQFPDLHSELNLSSLELGDSALYFCASSARGGANEKLFFGSGTQLSVL.

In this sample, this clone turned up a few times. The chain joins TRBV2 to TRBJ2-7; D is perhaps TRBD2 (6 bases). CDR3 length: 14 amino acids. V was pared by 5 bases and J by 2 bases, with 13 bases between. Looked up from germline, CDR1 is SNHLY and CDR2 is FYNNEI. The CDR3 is CASSPGTGAYEQYF. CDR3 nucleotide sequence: TGTGCCAGCAGTCCCGGGACTGGAGCCTACGAGCAGTACTTC.

The CDR3 sequence is CASSLVPGRRETQYF. The CDR3 region has the DNA TGCGCCAGCAGCTTGGTTCCAGGGAGGAGAGAGACCCAGTACTTC. The chain joins TRBV5-1 to TRBJ2-5; D may be TRBD2 (6 bases). The V gene's germline CDR1 is SGHRS and CDR2 YFSETQ. The CDR3 loop spans 15 amino acids. Trimming cost V 0 bases and J 4 bases, with 13 bases left between them.

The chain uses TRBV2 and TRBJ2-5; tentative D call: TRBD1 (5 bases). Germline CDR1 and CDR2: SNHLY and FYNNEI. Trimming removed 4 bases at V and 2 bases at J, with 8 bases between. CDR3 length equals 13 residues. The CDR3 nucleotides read TGTGCCAGCAGTGGACAGACTCAAGAGACCCAGTACTTC. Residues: CASSGQTQETQYF. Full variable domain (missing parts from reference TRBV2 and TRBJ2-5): EPEVTQTPSHQVTQMGQEVILRCVPISNHLYFYWYRQILGQKVEFLVSFYNNEISEKSEIFDDQFSVERPDGSNFTLKIRSTKLEDSAMYFCASSGQTQETQYFGPGTRLLVL.

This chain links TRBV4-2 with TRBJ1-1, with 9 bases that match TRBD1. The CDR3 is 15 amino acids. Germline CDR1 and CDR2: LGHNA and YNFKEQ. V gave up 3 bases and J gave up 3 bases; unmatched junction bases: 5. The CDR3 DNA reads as TGTGCCAGCAGCCAGGCGGACAGGGGCTACACTGAAGCTTTCTTT. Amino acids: CASSQADRGYTEAFF.

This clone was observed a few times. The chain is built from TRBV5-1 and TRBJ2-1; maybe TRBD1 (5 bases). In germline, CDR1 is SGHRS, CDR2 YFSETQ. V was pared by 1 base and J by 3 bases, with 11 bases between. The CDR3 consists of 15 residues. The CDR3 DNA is TGCGCCAGCAGCTTGTATCAGGGCGGCTACAATGAGCAGTTCTTC. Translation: CASSLYQGGYNEQFF.

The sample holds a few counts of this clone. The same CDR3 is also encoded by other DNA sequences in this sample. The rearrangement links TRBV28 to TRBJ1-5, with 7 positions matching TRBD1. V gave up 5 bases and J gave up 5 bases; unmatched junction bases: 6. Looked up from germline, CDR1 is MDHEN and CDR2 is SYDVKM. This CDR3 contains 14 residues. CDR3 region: CASSRGGADQPQHF. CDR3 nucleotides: TGTGCCAGCAGTAGAGGGGGCGCGGATCAGCCCCAGCATTTT.

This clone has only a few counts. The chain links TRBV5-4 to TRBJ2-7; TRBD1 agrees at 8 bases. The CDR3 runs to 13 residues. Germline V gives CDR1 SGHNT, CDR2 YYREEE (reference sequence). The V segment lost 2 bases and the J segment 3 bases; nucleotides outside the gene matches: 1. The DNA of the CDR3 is TGTGCCAGCAGCTTAGGGACAGGCTACGAGCAGTACTTC. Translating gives CASSLGTGYEQYF.

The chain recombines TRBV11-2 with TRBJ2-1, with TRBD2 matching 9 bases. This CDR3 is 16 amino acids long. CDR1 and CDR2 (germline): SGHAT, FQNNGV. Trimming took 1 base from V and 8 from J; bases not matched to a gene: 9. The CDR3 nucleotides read TGTGCCAGCAGCTTAGGAGCGGGAGGAGGTCGCGATGAGCAGTTCTTC. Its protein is CASSLGAGGGRDEQFF.

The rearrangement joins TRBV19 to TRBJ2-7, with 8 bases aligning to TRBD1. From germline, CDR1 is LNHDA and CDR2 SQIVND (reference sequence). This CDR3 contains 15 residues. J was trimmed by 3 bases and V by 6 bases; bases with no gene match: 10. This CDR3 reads CASRPLGQGNYEQYF. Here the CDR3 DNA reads TGTGCCAGTAGGCCTCTTGGACAGGGAAACTACGAGCAGTACTTC.

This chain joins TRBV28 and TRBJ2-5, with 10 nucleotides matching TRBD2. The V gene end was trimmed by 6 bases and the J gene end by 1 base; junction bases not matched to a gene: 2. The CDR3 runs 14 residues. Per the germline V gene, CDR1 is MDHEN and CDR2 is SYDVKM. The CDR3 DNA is TGTGCCAGCAGGCTAGCGGGAGTCCAAGAGACCCAGTACTTC. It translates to CASRLAGVQETQYF.

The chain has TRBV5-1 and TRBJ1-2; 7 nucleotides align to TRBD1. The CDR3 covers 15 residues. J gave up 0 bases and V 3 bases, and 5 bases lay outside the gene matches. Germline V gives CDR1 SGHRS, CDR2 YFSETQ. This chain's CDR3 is CASSSQGGTNYGYTF. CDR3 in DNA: TGCGCCAGCAGCTCCCAGGGGGGGACTAACTATGGCTACACCTTC.

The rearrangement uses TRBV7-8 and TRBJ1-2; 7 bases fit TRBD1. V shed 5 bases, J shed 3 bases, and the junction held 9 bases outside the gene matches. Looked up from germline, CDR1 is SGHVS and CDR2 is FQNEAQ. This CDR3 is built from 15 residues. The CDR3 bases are TGTGCCAGCAGCCAAGAGACAGGGACGGACTATGGCTACACCTTC. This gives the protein CASSQETGTDYGYTF.

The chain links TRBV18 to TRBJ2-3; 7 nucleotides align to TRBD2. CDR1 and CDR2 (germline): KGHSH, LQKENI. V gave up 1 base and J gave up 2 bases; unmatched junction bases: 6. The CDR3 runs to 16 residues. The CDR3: CASSPRLSGITDTQYF. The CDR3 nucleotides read TGTGCCAGCTCACCACGTTTGAGCGGGATCACAGATACGCAGTATTTT.